This T cell receptor beta chain appears in the sequencing data of a study of blood T cell repertoires in COVID-19. Study-level background: Sample material is recorded as cDNA or gDNA derived from T cells, B-cell-depleted T cells, or PBMCs.

Clones were sequenced by immunoSEQ multiplex PCR, and TCRdb holds only the in-frame ones, with some missing. The sample records more than 80,000 clones, about two thirds being singletons. CDR3 length equals 16 residues. Trimming stripped 2 bases from V and 0 bases from J, with 8 bases between. CDR1 is MNHEY and CDR2 is SMNVEV in the germline V gene (reference sequence). The chain has TRBV27 and TRBJ2-6, with D perhaps matching TRBD2 (6 bases). The sequencing sample was made of peripheral blood. The TCR was taken from a woman aged 60-75 years in a cohort sampled during active or convalescent COVID-19. The CDR3 is CASSLMGGSGANVLTF. The CDR3 DNA sequence: TGTGCCAGCAGTTTAATGGGAGGCTCTGGGGCCAACGTCCTGACTTTC.